The 22 T cell receptor beta chains given below trace back to one sample, sequenced in a study of blood T cell repertoires in COVID-19. The method was immunoSEQ multiplex PCR; TCRdb's version includes in-frame clones alone and lacks a portion of them. Of about 250,000 clones listed, 80% to 90% are singletons. Sequenced material: PBMCs or T cells enriched from blood (not recorded which). The receptor source for this set is a woman aged 25 to 39 who had recovered from COVID-19.

V is TRBV6-1 and J is TRBJ1-4, with D hard to call. Trimming pared 3 bases from V and 0 bases from J, leaving 11 bases between. This CDR3 is built from 16 residues. Germline loops: CDR1 MNHNS, CDR2 SASEGT. CDR3 nucleotide sequence: TGTGCCAGCAGTGAGGTTGCTAGAACAACTAATGAAAAACTGTTTTTT. Amino acid sequence: CASSEVARTTNEKLFF.

The chain joins TRBV11-2 to TRBJ2-1, with a weak D call TRBD1 (5 bases). CDR3 length: 16 amino acids. Trimming left V 5 bases short and J 4 bases short, with 18 bases between. Germline V lookup: CDR1 SGHAT, CDR2 FQNNGV. Here the CDR3 reads CASSPPGRATYNEQFF. CDR3 bases: TGTGCCAGCAGCCCCCCGGGCAGGGCCACTTACAATGAGCAGTTCTTC.

This clone was recorded once. The chain recombines TRBV5-6 with TRBJ1-2, with a tentative D call TRBD1 (6 bases). Trimming took off 2 bases at V and 6 bases at J, with 11 bases between the two ends. The germline V gene has CDR1 SGHDT and CDR2 YYEEEE. There are 13 residues in the CDR3. CDR3 nucleotide sequence: TGTGCCAGCAGCTTTATGCAGGGGAATGGCTACACCTTC. Protein sequence: CASSFMQGNGYTF.

The CDR3 is CSALDREKLFF. The CDR3 region has the DNA TGCAGTGCTCTTGACAGGGAAAAACTGTTTTTT. The chain joins TRBV20-1 to TRBJ1-4; TRBD1 might be the D (6 bases). V dropped 5 bases and J dropped 8 bases, with 9 bases sitting between them. From germline, CDR1 is DFQATT and CDR2 SNEGSKA (reference sequence). This CDR3 is built from 11 residues.

The chain uses TRBV7-9 and TRBJ2-7; 9 bases agree with TRBD1. The CDR3 covers 16 residues. Germline V gives CDR1 SEHNR, CDR2 FQNEAQ (reference sequence). V was pared by 4 bases and J by 6 bases, with 13 bases of the junction left unmatched. Here the CDR3 DNA reads TGTGCCAGCAGCTCGAACCCGGGACAGGGTCGTCTCGAGCAGTACTTC. Its translation: CASSSNPGQGRLEQYF.

The chain uses TRBV5-1 and TRBJ1-2; 9 nucleotides match TRBD1. This CDR3 contains 16 residues. Germline loops: CDR1 SGHRS, CDR2 YFSETQ. V lost 0 bases to trimming and J lost 4 bases; unmatched junction nucleotides: 7. The CDR3 DNA sequence: TGCGCCAGCAGCTTGGCCTTCGGACAGGGGAGCTATGGCTACACCTTC. Its protein product is CASSLAFGQGSYGYTF.

V is TRBV5-1 and J is TRBJ1-2; 11 bases agree with TRBD1. This CDR3 is 16 amino acids long. V gave up 3 bases and J gave up 7 bases; unmatched junction bases: 11. The germline gives CDR1 SGHRS, CDR2 YFSETQ. The CDR3 DNA is TGCGCCAGCAGCTCGGGACAGGGGGTCAGGGGTGCTGGCTACACCTTC. Its translation is CASSSGQGVRGAGYTF.

The V call is TRBV18, the J call TRBJ1-5; TRBD1 agrees at 7 bases. Germline V gene sequence: CDR1 KGHSH, CDR2 LQKENI. The CDR3 extends over 16 amino acids. Unmatched junction bases numbered 9, after V lost 3 bases and J lost 4 bases. The CDR3 DNA reads TGTGCCAGCTCACCGGAAGGGGGCAGCGGAAATCAGCCCCAGCATTTT. This encodes CASSPEGGSGNQPQHF.

This clone was picked up one time. The V call is TRBV27, the J call TRBJ1-1, with D possibly TRBD1 on 5 matching bases. This CDR3 region has 14 residues. Looked up from germline, CDR1 is MNHEY and CDR2 is SMNVEV (reference sequence). V shed 5 bases and J shed 2 bases, with 12 bases lying between them. The CDR3 spells CASSPDSLNTEAFF. CDR3 sequence (DNA): TGTGCCAGCAGTCCCGACAGCCTCAACACTGAAGCTTTCTTT.

This chain connects TRBV19 to TRBJ1-4; D not resolved. Between the trimmed V and J ends, which lost 1 base and 13 bases, there was a span of 19 bases. The CDR3 is 15 amino acids. Germline lookup yields CDR1 LNHDA and CDR2 SQIVND (reference sequence). CDR3 region: CASSIGAWREGRLFF. In nucleotides, the CDR3 is TGTGCCAGTAGTATAGGGGCCTGGAGGGAAGGAAGACTGTTTTTT.

V usage is TRBV28 and J usage is TRBJ1-4, with a possible D match to TRBD1 (5 bases). Germline loops: CDR1 MDHEN, CDR2 SYDVKM. The CDR3 has 14 amino acids. V was trimmed by 6 bases and J by 6 bases, leaving 14 bases between them. As DNA, the CDR3 is TGTGCCAGCAGCTCGACAGACGAGGATGAAAAACTGTTTTTT. This sequence encodes CASSSTDEDEKLFF.

DNA of the CDR3: TGTGCCAGCTCAGAGGCGGACAAAACTAATGAAAAACTGTTTTTT. Its translation is CASSEADKTNEKLFF. The J gene is TRBJ1-4, the V gene TRBV18; tentatively, D is TRBD1 (5 bases). CDR3 length: 15 amino acids. Germline V gene sequence: CDR1 KGHSH, CDR2 LQKENI. Trimming took 5 bases from V and 1 from J, leaving 11 bases between them.

The chain uses TRBV5-6 and TRBJ2-7; 8 nucleotides line up with TRBD1. In germline, CDR1 is SGHDT, CDR2 YYEEEE. The CDR3 sequence is 12 residues long. V shed 4 bases and J 7 bases; nucleotides not matched to a gene: 4. The CDR3 DNA is TGTGCCAGCAGCGTAACAGGGGGAGAGCAGTACTTC. Translating it yields CASSVTGGEQYF.

This chain connects TRBV12-3 or TRBV12-4 to TRBJ2-1, with D uncertain. The CDR3 has 13 residues. The V end lost 7 bases, the J end lost 4 bases, and 11 bases lay between the germline ends. DNA for the CDR3: TGTGCCAGCAAGGAGCTAAAATACAATGAGCAGTTCTTC. Its protein product is CASKELKYNEQFF.

This rearrangement joins TRBV20-1 to TRBJ1-4; 9 positions match TRBD1. There are 13 residues in the CDR3. Germline lookup yields CDR1 DFQATT and CDR2 SNEGSKA (reference sequence). V shed 3 bases and J 5 bases; nucleotides not matched to a gene: 1. The CDR3 spells CSASTGGNEKLFF. The CDR3 DNA follows: TGCAGTGCTAGTACAGGGGGCAATGAAAAACTGTTTTTT.

J is TRBJ1-1 and V is TRBV7-2; 8 bases line up with TRBD1. Germline V gene data show CDR1 as SGHTA and CDR2 as FQGNSA. This CDR3 contains 15 residues. The J segment lost 0 bases and the V segment lost 5 bases, leaving 5 bases of the junction unmatched. CDR3 amino acids: CASSRQGLMNTEAFF. CDR3 in DNA: TGTGCCAGCAGCAGACAGGGGCTAATGAACACTGAAGCTTTCTTT.

This chain joins TRBV6-5 and TRBJ2-5; 12 nucleotides agree with TRBD1. The CDR3 runs to 15 residues. Looked up from germline, CDR1 is MNHEY and CDR2 is SVGAGI. The trim removed 2 bases at V and 6 bases at J, leaving 4 bases unmatched. The CDR3 protein is CASSYGTGGEKTQYF. CDR3 nucleotide sequence: TGTGCCAGCAGTTACGGGACAGGGGGCGAAAAGACCCAGTACTTC.

This clone has just one count. The J gene is TRBJ1-4, the V gene TRBV20-1; no reliable D call. Germline CDR1 reads DFQATT; CDR2 reads SNEGSKA (reference sequence). This CDR3 contains 11 residues. The CDR3 sequence is CSLRWNEKLFF. The DNA of the CDR3 is TGCAGCCTGCGCTGGAATGAAAAACTGTTTTTT.

The count of this clone is one. The rearrangement uses TRBV10-3 and TRBJ1-1, with 12 bases matching TRBD1. V was pared by 0 bases and J by 7 bases, with 9 bases of the junction left unmatched. Per germline, CDR1 ENHRY and CDR2 SYGVKD. The CDR3 is 17 residues long. The CDR3 reads CAISESGTGGPIGEAFF. CDR3 nucleotides: TGTGCCATCAGTGAGTCGGGGACAGGGGGCCCGATAGGTGAAGCTTTCTTT.

The gene calls are TRBV9 and TRBJ2-1; 14 positions agree with TRBD2. Trimming removed 1 base from V and 9 bases from J; junction bases left unmatched: 12. The CDR3 covers 18 residues. Germline CDR1 SGDLS, CDR2 YYNGEE. The CDR3 loop reads CASSVRVGLAGGRSEQFF. CDR3 nucleotide sequence: TGTGCCAGCAGCGTAAGGGTTGGACTAGCGGGGGGTAGGAGTGAGCAGTTCTTC.

The rearrangement joins TRBV28 to TRBJ2-7; TRBD1 matches 7 bases. CDR3 size: 13 residues. CDR1 and CDR2 (germline): MDHEN, SYDVKM. V shed 3 bases and J 5 bases; nucleotides not matched to a gene: 4. The CDR3 DNA sequence: TGTGCCAGCAGTTTCCCTGGACAGGACGAGCAGTACTTC. It codes for CASSFPGQDEQYF. The full variable domain, in which reference TRBV28 and TRBJ2-7 provide the parts outside the CDR3, is DVKVTQSSRYLVKRTGEKVFLECVQDMDHENMFWYRQDPGLGLRLIYFSYDVKMKEKGDIPEGYSVSREKKERFSLILESASTNQTSMYLCASSFPGQDEQYFGPGTRLTVT.

The genes are TRBV4-1 and TRBJ1-2, with 11 bases identical to TRBD1. Trimming cost V 0 bases and J 5 bases; bases outside gene matches: 8. This CDR3 is built from 17 residues. The germline CDR1 and CDR2 sequences are MGHRA and YSYEKL. The CDR3, as DNA: TGCGCCAGCAGCCAAGATATGGGGACAGGGGGAATATATGGCTACACCTTC. Translated, it gives CASSQDMGTGGIYGYTF.